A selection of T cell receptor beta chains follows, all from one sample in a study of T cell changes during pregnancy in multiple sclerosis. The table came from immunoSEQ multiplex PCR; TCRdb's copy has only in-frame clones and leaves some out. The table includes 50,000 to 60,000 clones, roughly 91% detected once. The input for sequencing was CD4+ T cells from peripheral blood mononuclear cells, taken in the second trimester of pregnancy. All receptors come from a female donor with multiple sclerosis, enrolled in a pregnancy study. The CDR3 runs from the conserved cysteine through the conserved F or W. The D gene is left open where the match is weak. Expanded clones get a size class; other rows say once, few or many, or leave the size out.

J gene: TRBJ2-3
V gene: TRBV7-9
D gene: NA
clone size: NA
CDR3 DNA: TGTGCCAGCAGCTTAGCGAAGGACAGAAGGGCAGATACGCAGTATTTT
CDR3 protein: CASSLAKDRRADTQYF

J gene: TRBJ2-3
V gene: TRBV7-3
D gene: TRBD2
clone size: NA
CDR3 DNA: TGTGCCAGCAGCTTAAGACTAGCGGGTACCACAGATACGCAGTATTTT
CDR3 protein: CASSLRLAGTTDTQYF

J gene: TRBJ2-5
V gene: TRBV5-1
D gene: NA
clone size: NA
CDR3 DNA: TGCGCCAGCAGCTTGGTCGGGAGAGGCGTTGAGGAGACCCAGTACTTC
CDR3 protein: CASSLVGRGVEETQYF

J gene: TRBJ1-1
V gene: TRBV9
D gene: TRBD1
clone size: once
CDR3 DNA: TGTGCCAGCAGCGACCGGGACAGGGGAAACACTGAAGCTTTCTTT
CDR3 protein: CASSDRDRGNTEAFF

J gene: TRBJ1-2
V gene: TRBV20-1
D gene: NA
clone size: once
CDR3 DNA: TGCAGTGCTCCGACGGGTTATGGCTACACCTTC
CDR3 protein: CSAPTGYGYTF

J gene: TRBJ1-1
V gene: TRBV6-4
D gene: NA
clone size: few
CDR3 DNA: TGTGGATTTACGGGGGGCACTGAAGCTTTCTTT
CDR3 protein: CGFTGGTEAFF

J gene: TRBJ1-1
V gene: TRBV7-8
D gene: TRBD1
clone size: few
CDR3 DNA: TGTGCCAGCAGCTTCACGGTGTGGGACAGGGAAGGGACTGAAGCTTTCTTT
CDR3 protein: CASSFTVWDREGTEAFF

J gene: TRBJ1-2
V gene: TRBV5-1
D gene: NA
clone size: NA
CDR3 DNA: TGCGCCAGCAGCTTGGGCGGGGACCCGAATGGCTACACCTTC
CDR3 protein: CASSLGGDPNGYTF

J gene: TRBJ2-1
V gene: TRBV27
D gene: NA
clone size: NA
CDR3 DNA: TGTGCCAGCAGTTTATCAGGACACGCCAATGAGCAGTTCTTC
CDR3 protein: CASSLSGHANEQFF

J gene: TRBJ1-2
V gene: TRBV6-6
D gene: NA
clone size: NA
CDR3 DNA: TGTGCCAGCAGCCTGGCGGAGGCCTATGGCTACACCTTC
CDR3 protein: CASSLAEAYGYTF

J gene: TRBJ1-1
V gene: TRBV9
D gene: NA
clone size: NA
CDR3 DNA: TGTGCCAGCAGCGTAGATGCCGCCAGGGGAGCTGAAGCTTTCTTT
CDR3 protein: CASSVDAARGAEAFF

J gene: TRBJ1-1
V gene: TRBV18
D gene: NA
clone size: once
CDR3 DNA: TGTGCCAGCTCACCGGGACTCAATTTGAACACTGAAGCTTTCTTT
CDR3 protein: CASSPGLNLNTEAFF

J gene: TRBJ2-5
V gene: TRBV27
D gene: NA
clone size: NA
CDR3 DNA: TGTGCCAGCAGTCCACGGACCCACGGGAAAGAGACCCAGTACTTC
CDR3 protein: CASSPRTHGKETQYF

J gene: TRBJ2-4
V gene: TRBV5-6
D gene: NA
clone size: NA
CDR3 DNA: TGTGCCAGCAGCTTGGGGGCCCACTTAGCCAAAAACATTCAGTACTTC
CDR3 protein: CASSLGAHLAKNIQYF

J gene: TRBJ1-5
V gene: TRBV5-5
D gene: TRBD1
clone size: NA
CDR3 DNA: TGTGCCAGCAGCTTGTCTAGGACAGGGGGCGGGAATCAGCCCCAGCATTTT
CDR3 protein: CASSLSRTGGGNQPQHF

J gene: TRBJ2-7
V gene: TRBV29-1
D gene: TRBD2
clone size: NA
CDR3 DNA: TGCAGCGTTGGGGGGGGTGAGCAGTACTTC
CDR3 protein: CSVGGGEQYF

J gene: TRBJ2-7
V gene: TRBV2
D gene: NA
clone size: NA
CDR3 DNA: TGTGCCAGCAGGGCTACGGGGGGCCCCAGCTCCTACGAGCAGTACTTC
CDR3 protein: CASRATGGPSSYEQYF

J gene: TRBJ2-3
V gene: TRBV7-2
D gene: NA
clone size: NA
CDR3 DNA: TGTGCCAGCAGCAGCAGGGATACGCAGTATTTT
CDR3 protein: CASSSRDTQYF

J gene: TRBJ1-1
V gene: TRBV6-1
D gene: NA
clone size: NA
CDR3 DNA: TGTGCCAGCACGGGGGGCGACACTGAAGCTTTCTTT
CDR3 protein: CASTGGDTEAFF

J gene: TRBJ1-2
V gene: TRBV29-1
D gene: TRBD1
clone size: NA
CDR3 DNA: TGCAGCGTTGTGGGACAGATCTATGGCTACACCTTC
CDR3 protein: CSVVGQIYGYTF

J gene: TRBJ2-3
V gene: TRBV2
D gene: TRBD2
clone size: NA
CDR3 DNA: TGTGCCAGCATTCCGGGGGGTGTAGATACGCAGTATTTT
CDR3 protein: CASIPGGVDTQYF

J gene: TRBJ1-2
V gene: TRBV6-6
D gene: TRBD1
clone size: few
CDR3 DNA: TGTGCCAGCAGGCGACAGGGCGATGGCTACACCTTC
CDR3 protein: CASRRQGDGYTF

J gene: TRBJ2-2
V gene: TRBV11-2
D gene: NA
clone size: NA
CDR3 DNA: TGTGCCAGCAGCTTCCTAGCCGGAGCCAACACCGGGGAGCTGTTTTTT
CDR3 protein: CASSFLAGANTGELFF

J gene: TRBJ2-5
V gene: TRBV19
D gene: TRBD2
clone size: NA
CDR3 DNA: TGTGCCAGTAGTATAGAGGGCGGGGGATCTAGAGAGACCCAGTACTTC
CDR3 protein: CASSIEGGGSRETQYF

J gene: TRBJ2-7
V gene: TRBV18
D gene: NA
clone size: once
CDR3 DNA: TGTGCCAGCTCACCCGGAGAAGGTCCCTACGAGCAGTACTTC
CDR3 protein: CASSPGEGPYEQYF

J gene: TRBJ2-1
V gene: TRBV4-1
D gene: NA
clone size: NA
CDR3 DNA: TGCGCCAGCAGCCTTAACAATGAGCAGTTCTTC
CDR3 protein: CASSLNNEQFF

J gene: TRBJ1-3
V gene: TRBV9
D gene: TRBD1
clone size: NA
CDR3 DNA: TGTGCCAGCAGCGTAGCTCAGGGGGATCGTGCCATATATTTT
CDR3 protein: CASSVAQGDRAIYF

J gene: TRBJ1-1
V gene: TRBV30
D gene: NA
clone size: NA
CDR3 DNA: TGTGCCTGGAGTGTACGTTCTTCCAGAGCTTTCTTT
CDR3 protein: CAWSVRSSRAFF

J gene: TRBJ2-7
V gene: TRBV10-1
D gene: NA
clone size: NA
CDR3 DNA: TGCGCCAGCGGCCTTGGGCACAGTACTGACGAGCAGTACTTC
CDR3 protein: CASGLGHSTDEQYF

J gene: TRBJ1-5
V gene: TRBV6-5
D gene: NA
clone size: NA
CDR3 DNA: TGTGCCAGCGGACAGAGCAATCAGCCCCAGCATTTT
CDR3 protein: CASGQSNQPQHF

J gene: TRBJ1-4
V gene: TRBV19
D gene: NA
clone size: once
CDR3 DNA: TGTGCCAGTAGAAGCCGGGAGACCCGCGTAAAGAATGAAAAACTGTTTTTT
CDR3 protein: CASRSRETRVKNEKLFF

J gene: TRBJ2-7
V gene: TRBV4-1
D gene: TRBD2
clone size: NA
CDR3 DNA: TGCGCCAGCAGCCAAGCTGGGACTAGCGGTTACGAGCAGTACTTC
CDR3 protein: CASSQAGTSGYEQYF

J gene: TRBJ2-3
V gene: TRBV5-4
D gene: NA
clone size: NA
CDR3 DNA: TGTGCCAGCAGCTTGACTAGCACAGATACGCGGTATTTT
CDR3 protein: CASSLTSTDTRYF

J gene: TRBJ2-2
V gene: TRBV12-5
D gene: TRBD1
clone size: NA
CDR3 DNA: TGTGCTAGTGCTCAGGGGACAGTCGCGAACACCGGGGAGCTGTTTTTT
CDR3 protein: CASAQGTVANTGELFF

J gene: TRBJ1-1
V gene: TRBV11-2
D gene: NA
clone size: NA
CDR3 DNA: TGTGCCAGCAGCTTAGATATAGTTTCGAATGAAGCTTTCTTT
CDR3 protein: CASSLDIVSNEAFF

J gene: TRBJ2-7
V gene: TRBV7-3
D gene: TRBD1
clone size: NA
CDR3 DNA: TGTGCCAGCAGCTCACCCGGGACAGGACCCTACGAGCAGTACTTC
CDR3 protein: CASSSPGTGPYEQYF

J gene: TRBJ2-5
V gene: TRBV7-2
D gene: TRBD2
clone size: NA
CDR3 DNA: TGTGCCAGCAGCTTCTTTAGCGGGAGGGAAGAGACCCAGTACTTC
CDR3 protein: CASSFFSGREETQYF

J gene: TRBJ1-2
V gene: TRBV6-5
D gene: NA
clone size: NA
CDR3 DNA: TGTGCCAGCAGCTTCAATACAGGGATTAACTATGGCTACACCTTC
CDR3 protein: CASSFNTGINYGYTF

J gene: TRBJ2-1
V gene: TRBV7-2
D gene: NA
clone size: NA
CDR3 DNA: TGTGCCAGCAGTTTAGGGTCGGGCTCCTACAATGAGCAGTTCTTC
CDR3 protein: CASSLGSGSYNEQFF

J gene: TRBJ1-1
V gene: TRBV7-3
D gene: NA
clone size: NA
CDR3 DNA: TGTGCCAGCAGCTTAACGTTAGGAGGGGAAGCTTTCTTT
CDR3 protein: CASSLTLGGEAFF

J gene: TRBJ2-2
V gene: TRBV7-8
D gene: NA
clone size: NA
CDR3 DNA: TGTGCCAGCAGCTCCGCTCTGGGAGCGAACACCGGGGAGCTGTTTTTT
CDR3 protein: CASSSALGANTGELFF

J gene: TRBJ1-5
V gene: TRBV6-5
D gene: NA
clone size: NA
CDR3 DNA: TGTGCCAGCAGGGACTCCTTTGGTCTTCAGCCCCAGCATTTT
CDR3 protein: CASRDSFGLQPQHF

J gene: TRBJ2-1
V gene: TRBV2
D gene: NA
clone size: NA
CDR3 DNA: TGTGCCAGCAGTGACGGTCCTAGGCAGTTCTTC
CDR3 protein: CASSDGPRQFF

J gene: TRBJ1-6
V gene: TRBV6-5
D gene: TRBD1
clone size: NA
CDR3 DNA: TGTGCCAGCAGGGCCGGGACAGACTATAATTCACCCCTCCACTTT
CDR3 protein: CASRAGTDYNSPLHF

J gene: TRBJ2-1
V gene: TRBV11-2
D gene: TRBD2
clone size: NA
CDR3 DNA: TGTGCCAGCAGCCCCCCCCTGGGACTAGCAAGGACCTACAATGAGCAGTTCTTC
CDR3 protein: CASSPPLGLARTYNEQFF

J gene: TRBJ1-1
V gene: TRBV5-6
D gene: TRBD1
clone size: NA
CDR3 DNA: TGTGCCAGCAGCTTAAGGGGGCGGGCCACTGAAGCTTTCTTT
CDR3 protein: CASSLRGRATEAFF

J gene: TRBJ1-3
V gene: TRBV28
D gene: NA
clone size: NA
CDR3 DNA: TGTGCCAGCACCTTAGTCTCTGGAAACACCATATATTTT
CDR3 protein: CASTLVSGNTIYF

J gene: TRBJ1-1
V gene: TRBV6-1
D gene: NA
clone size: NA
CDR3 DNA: TGTGCCAGCAGTGAGAGACTCTTGAACACTGAAGCTTTCTTT
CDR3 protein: CASSERLLNTEAFF

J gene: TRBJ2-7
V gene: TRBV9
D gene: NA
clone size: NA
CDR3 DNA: TGTGCCAGCGCGGACGAGCAGTACTTC
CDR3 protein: CASADEQYF

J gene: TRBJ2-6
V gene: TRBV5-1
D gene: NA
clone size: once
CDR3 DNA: TGCGCCAGTAAAATAACCGGGACTGCTTCTGGGGCCAACGTCCTGACTTTC
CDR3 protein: CASKITGTASGANVLTF

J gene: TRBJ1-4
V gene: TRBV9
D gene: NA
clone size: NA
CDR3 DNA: TGTGCCAGCAGCGAGGGGCCGGGAGCCAATGAAAAACTGTTTTTT
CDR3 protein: CASSEGPGANEKLFF

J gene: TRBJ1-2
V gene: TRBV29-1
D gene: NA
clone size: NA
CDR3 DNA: TGCAGCGTTGAAGTTGACACTAACTATGGCTACACCTTC
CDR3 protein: CSVEVDTNYGYTF

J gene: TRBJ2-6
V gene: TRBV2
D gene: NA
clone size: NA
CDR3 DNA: TGTGCCAGCAGTGAACAGGGTTTCGGGGCCAACGTCCTGACTTTC
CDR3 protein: CASSEQGFGANVLTF